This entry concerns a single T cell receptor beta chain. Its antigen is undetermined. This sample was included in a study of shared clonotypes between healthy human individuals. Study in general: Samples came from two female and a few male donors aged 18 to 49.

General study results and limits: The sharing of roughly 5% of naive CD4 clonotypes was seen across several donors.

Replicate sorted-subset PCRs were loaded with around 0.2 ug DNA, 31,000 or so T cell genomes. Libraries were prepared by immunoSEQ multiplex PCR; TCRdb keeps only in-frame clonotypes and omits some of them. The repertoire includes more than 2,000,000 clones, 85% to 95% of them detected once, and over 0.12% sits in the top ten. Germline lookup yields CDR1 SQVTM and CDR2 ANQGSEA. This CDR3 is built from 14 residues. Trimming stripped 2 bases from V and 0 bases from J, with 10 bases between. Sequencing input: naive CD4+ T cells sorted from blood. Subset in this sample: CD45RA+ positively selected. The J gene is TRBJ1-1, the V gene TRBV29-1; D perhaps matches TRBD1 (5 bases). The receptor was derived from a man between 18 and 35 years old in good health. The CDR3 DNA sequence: TGCAGCGTTGAACTAAAGGGGATGAACACTGAAGCTTTCTTT. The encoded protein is CSVELKGMNTEAFF.